A selection of T cell receptor beta chains follows, all from one sample in a study of T cell repertoires in cytomegalovirus infection. TCRdb re-called the reads with MiXCR, one entry per CDR3 protein. The sample yields hundreds of thousands of distinct CDR3 sequences, around 31% seen once. These receptors lack a known antigen. The sequencing here drew on cultured PBMCs, taken from culture after CMV antigen stimulation. Receptors originate from a human donor in good health (CMV status not recorded). Some clones in this sample may be carry-over from other donors' samples. The CDR3 runs from the conserved cysteine through the conserved F or W. A D gene is named only where the DNA matches it firmly. Size tells how often a clone was seen (once, few, many) or the class of an expanded clone, and some rows leave it out.

clone_size: few; v_call: TRBV7-2; j_call: TRBJ1-1; d_call: .; cdr3_aa: CASSFWPLGDEAFF; cdr3_nt: TGTGCCAGCAGCTTTTGGCCCCTAGGAGATGAAGCTTTCTTT
clone_size: few; v_call: TRBV11-2; j_call: TRBJ2-3; d_call: TRBD2; cdr3_aa: CASSLSTAGGTTDTQYF; cdr3_nt: TGTGCCAGCAGCTTATCGACGGCGGGGGGTACCACAGATACGCAGTATTTT
clone_size: .; v_call: TRBV7-9; j_call: TRBJ2-1; d_call: .; cdr3_aa: CASSPRSSYNEQFF; cdr3_nt: TGTGCCAGCAGCCCAAGGAGTTCCTACAATGAGCAGTTCTTC
clone_size: .; v_call: TRBV7-2; j_call: TRBJ2-5; d_call: .; cdr3_aa: CASSSELGTQYF; cdr3_nt: TGTGCCAGCAGCTCCGAGTTAGGGACCCAGTACTTC
clone_size: .; v_call: TRBV7-9; j_call: TRBJ1-2; d_call: .; cdr3_aa: CASSLGSVRGLGGYTF; cdr3_nt: TGTGCCAGCAGCTTAGGGTCCGTCAGGGGACTCGGTGGCTACACCTTC
clone_size: once; v_call: TRBV30; j_call: TRBJ2-1; d_call: TRBD2; cdr3_aa: CAWSVRRGSGNEQFF; cdr3_nt: TGTGCCTGGAGTGTACGTCGCGGGAGTGGCAATGAGCAGTTCTTC
clone_size: .; v_call: TRBV7-6; j_call: TRBJ2-5; d_call: .; cdr3_aa: CASSKWGARETQYF; cdr3_nt: TGTGCCAGCAGCAAATGGGGGGCGAGAGAGACCCAGTACTTC
clone_size: few; v_call: TRBV4-2; j_call: TRBJ2-7; d_call: TRBD2; cdr3_aa: CASSQPGLAGSYEQYF; cdr3_nt: TGTGCCAGCAGCCAACCAGGACTAGCCGGGTCCTACGAGCAGTACTTC
clone_size: few; v_call: TRBV20-1; j_call: TRBJ2-7; d_call: .; cdr3_aa: CSGRLRDYEQYF; cdr3_nt: TGCAGTGGCCGGCTCCGGGACTACGAGCAGTACTTC
clone_size: .; v_call: TRBV5-1; j_call: TRBJ1-1; d_call: .; cdr3_aa: CASSLDEGTTEAFF; cdr3_nt: TGCGCCAGCAGCTTGGATGAGGGAACCACTGAAGCTTTCTTT
clone_size: few; v_call: TRBV2; j_call: TRBJ2-3; d_call: .; cdr3_aa: CASGAEWVGTDTQYF; cdr3_nt: TGTGCCAGCGGGGCGGAGTGGGTCGGCACAGATACGCAGTATTTT
clone_size: many; v_call: TRBV7-2; j_call: TRBJ2-2; d_call: .; cdr3_aa: CASSRDARQNGELFF; cdr3_nt: TGTGCCAGCAGCCGGGACGCCCGTCAGAATGGGGAGCTGTTTTTT
clone_size: many; v_call: TRBV7-6; j_call: TRBJ2-1; d_call: .; cdr3_aa: CASSSRYRIGNEQFF; cdr3_nt: TGTGCCAGCAGCTCCCGATATCGTATAGGCAATGAGCAGTTCTTC
clone_size: many; v_call: TRBV6-1; j_call: TRBJ2-7; d_call: .; cdr3_aa: CASSETLASYEQYF; cdr3_nt: TGTGCCAGCAGTGAAACCCTAGCCTCCTACGAGCAGTACTTC
clone_size: .; v_call: TRBV7-2; j_call: TRBJ1-6; d_call: TRBD1; cdr3_aa: CASRPGGGKGSPLHF; cdr3_nt: TGTGCCAGCAGACCAGGGGGGGGGAAGGGTTCACCCCTCCACTTT
clone_size: .; v_call: TRBV27; j_call: TRBJ2-3; d_call: .; cdr3_aa: CASSPRAPDTQYF; cdr3_nt: TGTGCCAGCAGTCCCCGAGCCCCGGATACGCAGTATTTT
clone_size: .; v_call: TRBV12-3/TRBV12-4; j_call: TRBJ2-1; d_call: TRBD2; cdr3_aa: CASSLDPSGGSYNEQFF; cdr3_nt: TGTGCCAGCAGTTTAGATCCTAGCGGAGGCTCCTACAATGAGCAGTTCTTC
clone_size: few; v_call: TRBV12-3/TRBV12-4; j_call: TRBJ2-7; d_call: .; cdr3_aa: CASSKDVGYEQYF; cdr3_nt: TGTGCCAGCAGCAAAGACGTCGGCTACGAGCAGTACTTC
clone_size: .; v_call: TRBV7-6; j_call: TRBJ2-3; d_call: TRBD1; cdr3_aa: CASSLARGTGTDTQYF; cdr3_nt: TGTGCCAGCAGCTTAGCGAGGGGGACAGGCACAGATACGCAGTATTTT
clone_size: .; v_call: TRBV12-3/TRBV12-4; j_call: TRBJ2-7; d_call: .; cdr3_aa: CASSLHDTYAQYF; cdr3_nt: TGTGCCAGCAGTTTGCATGATACCTACGCGCAGTACTTC
clone_size: few; v_call: TRBV7-6; j_call: TRBJ1-6; d_call: .; cdr3_aa: CASTPTKRNSPLHF; cdr3_nt: TGTGCCAGCACCCCGACGAAGAGAAATTCACCCCTCCACTTT
clone_size: .; v_call: TRBV20-1; j_call: TRBJ1-5; d_call: .; cdr3_aa: CSARDSLQGSQPQHF; cdr3_nt: TGCAGTGCTAGAGATAGTCTCCAAGGGAGTCAGCCCCAGCATTTT
clone_size: few; v_call: TRBV6-5; j_call: TRBJ1-1; d_call: .; cdr3_aa: CASSSLDLDLAFF; cdr3_nt: TGTGCCAGCAGTTCTTTGGACCTTGATTTGGCTTTCTTT
clone_size: .; v_call: TRBV7-2; j_call: TRBJ1-5; d_call: .; cdr3_aa: CASSLGPRGGGNQPQHF; cdr3_nt: TGTGCCAGCAGCTTAGGCCCTAGGGGGGGGGGCAATCAGCCCCAGCATTTT
clone_size: .; v_call: TRBV19; j_call: TRBJ2-5; d_call: .; cdr3_aa: CASSRSRLQETQYF; cdr3_nt: TGTGCCAGTAGTAGGAGCCGACTCCAAGAGACCCAGTACTTC
clone_size: .; v_call: TRBV15; j_call: TRBJ2-3; d_call: .; cdr3_aa: CATSRDLGRTDTQYF; cdr3_nt: TGTGCCACCAGCAGAGATCTGGGGCGCACAGATACGCAGTATTTT
clone_size: many; v_call: TRBV7-2; j_call: TRBJ2-7; d_call: .; cdr3_aa: CASSLAAGSGEQYF; cdr3_nt: TGTGCCAGCAGCTTAGCGGCGGGGTCGGGGGAGCAGTACTTC
clone_size: .; v_call: TRBV7-6; j_call: TRBJ2-7; d_call: .; cdr3_aa: CASSLARSDEQYF; cdr3_nt: TGTGCCAGCAGCTTAGCACGTTCCGACGAGCAGTACTTC
clone_size: .; v_call: TRBV20-1; j_call: TRBJ2-3; d_call: TRBD2; cdr3_aa: CSASPSSGATDTQYF; cdr3_nt: TGCAGTGCTAGCCCTTCTAGCGGGGCGACAGATACGCAGTATTTT
clone_size: .; v_call: TRBV7-9; j_call: TRBJ1-2; d_call: .; cdr3_aa: CASTQVYGYTF; cdr3_nt: TGTGCCAGCACACAGGTTTATGGCTACACCTTC
clone_size: few; v_call: TRBV2; j_call: TRBJ1-5; d_call: .; cdr3_aa: CASSEPDQPQHF; cdr3_nt: TGTGCCAGCAGTGAACCGGATCAGCCCCAGCATTTT
clone_size: few; v_call: TRBV9; j_call: TRBJ1-2; d_call: .; cdr3_aa: CASSATGSSTYGYTF; cdr3_nt: TGTGCCAGCAGCGCAACCGGGTCCAGCACTTATGGCTACACCTTC
clone_size: .; v_call: TRBV6-2/TRBV6-3; j_call: TRBJ1-5; d_call: .; cdr3_aa: CASSYNSFNQPQHF; cdr3_nt: TGTGCCAGCAGTTATAACAGCTTCAATCAGCCCCAGCATTTT
clone_size: .; v_call: TRBV28; j_call: TRBJ1-4; d_call: .; cdr3_aa: CASRPPGGKLFF; cdr3_nt: TGTGCCAGCAGACCCCCCGGTGGAAAACTGTTTTTT
clone_size: few; v_call: TRBV4-1; j_call: TRBJ2-7; d_call: .; cdr3_aa: CASSTLIGFDEQYF; cdr3_nt: TGCGCCAGCAGCACCCTGATTGGTTTCGACGAGCAGTACTTC
clone_size: .; v_call: TRBV25-1; j_call: TRBJ2-1; d_call: .; cdr3_aa: CASSAEGGNNEQFF; cdr3_nt: TGTGCCAGCAGTGCTGAGGGGGGAAACAATGAGCAGTTCTTC
clone_size: .; v_call: TRBV6-5; j_call: TRBJ1-1; d_call: TRBD1; cdr3_aa: CASVLTGGTEAFF; cdr3_nt: TGTGCCAGCGTATTGACAGGGGGCACTGAAGCTTTCTTT
clone_size: .; v_call: TRBV5-5; j_call: TRBJ1-2; d_call: .; cdr3_aa: CASSLGHPIYGYTF; cdr3_nt: TGTGCCAGCAGCTTGGGACACCCAATCTATGGCTACACCTTC
clone_size: .; v_call: TRBV6-6; j_call: TRBJ2-5; d_call: TRBD2; cdr3_aa: CASSHSSGGAGPAKTQYF; cdr3_nt: TGTGCCAGCAGTCACTCTAGCGGGGGCGCGGGGCCGGCAAAGACCCAGTACTTC
clone_size: .; v_call: TRBV12-3/TRBV12-4; j_call: TRBJ1-3; d_call: .; cdr3_aa: CASTSGLRNTIYF; cdr3_nt: TGTGCCAGCACCTCAGGGTTGAGAAACACCATATATTTT
clone_size: .; v_call: TRBV5-6; j_call: TRBJ2-3; d_call: TRBD2; cdr3_aa: CASSLGFTSGSTDTQYF; cdr3_nt: TGTGCCAGCAGCTTGGGGTTCACTAGCGGAAGCACAGATACGCAGTATTTT
clone_size: .; v_call: TRBV2; j_call: TRBJ1-5; d_call: TRBD1; cdr3_aa: CASSSGQASNQPQHF; cdr3_nt: TGTGCCAGCTCTTCCGGACAGGCAAGCAATCAGCCCCAGCATTTT
clone_size: .; v_call: TRBV20-1; j_call: TRBJ1-4; d_call: TRBD1; cdr3_aa: CGSTGTNEKLFF; cdr3_nt: TGCGGATCGACAGGGACTAATGAAAAACTGTTTTTT
clone_size: few; v_call: TRBV4-1; j_call: TRBJ2-2; d_call: TRBD1; cdr3_aa: CASSQDSPQGGTGTTGELFF; cdr3_nt: TGCGCCAGCAGCCAAGATAGTCCGCAAGGGGGGACAGGGACCACCGGGGAGCTGTTTTTT
clone_size: few; v_call: TRBV3-1; j_call: TRBJ2-1; d_call: .; cdr3_aa: CASSQGGGTGSNEQFF; cdr3_nt: TGTGCCAGCAGCCAAGGCGGAGGAACAGGGTCCAATGAGCAGTTCTTC
clone_size: few; v_call: TRBV7-9; j_call: TRBJ2-1; d_call: .; cdr3_aa: CASSVPITGANNEQFF; cdr3_nt: TGTGCCAGCAGCGTACCCATTACGGGAGCCAACAATGAGCAGTTCTTC
clone_size: few; v_call: TRBV11-2; j_call: TRBJ2-2; d_call: TRBD1; cdr3_aa: CASSLELPGQGNTGELFF; cdr3_nt: TGTGCCAGCAGCTTAGAGCTACCGGGACAGGGGAACACCGGGGAGCTGTTTTTT
clone_size: few; v_call: TRBV5-5; j_call: TRBJ2-7; d_call: .; cdr3_aa: CASSLGTGPLYEQYF; cdr3_nt: TGTGCCAGCAGCTTGGGTACGGGCCCCCTCTACGAGCAGTACTTC
clone_size: few; v_call: TRBV2; j_call: TRBJ2-3; d_call: .; cdr3_aa: CASSLLQDTQYF; cdr3_nt: TGTGCCAGCAGTCTACTACAAGATACGCAGTATTTT
clone_size: .; v_call: TRBV6-5; j_call: TRBJ2-5; d_call: TRBD2; cdr3_aa: CASSYLAAGETQYF; cdr3_nt: TGTGCCAGCAGTTACCTAGCGGCTGGGGAGACCCAGTACTTC
clone_size: few; v_call: TRBV7-2; j_call: TRBJ2-5; d_call: TRBD2; cdr3_aa: CASSANRAGGETQYF; cdr3_nt: TGTGCCAGCAGCGCGAACAGAGCGGGAGGAGAGACCCAGTACTTC
clone_size: .; v_call: TRBV10-3; j_call: TRBJ1-1; d_call: .; cdr3_aa: CAISDLDSRTEAFF; cdr3_nt: TGTGCCATCAGTGACTTGGACAGTCGGACTGAAGCTTTCTTT
clone_size: .; v_call: TRBV6-2/TRBV6-3; j_call: TRBJ1-5; d_call: TRBD1; cdr3_aa: CASSSYRGLDQPQHF; cdr3_nt: TGTGCCAGCAGTTCCTACAGGGGGCTAGACCAGCCCCAGCATTTT
clone_size: .; v_call: TRBV10-3; j_call: TRBJ1-1; d_call: .; cdr3_aa: CAISEGLRGNEAFF; cdr3_nt: TGTGCCATCAGTGAGGGGTTACGAGGAAATGAAGCTTTCTTT
clone_size: .; v_call: TRBV7-2; j_call: TRBJ2-5; d_call: .; cdr3_aa: CASSSAPTQETQYF; cdr3_nt: TGTGCCAGCAGCTCAGCGCCAACGCAAGAGACCCAGTACTTC
clone_size: .; v_call: TRBV28; j_call: TRBJ2-5; d_call: TRBD1; cdr3_aa: CASSRPTGVLPETQYF; cdr3_nt: TGTGCCAGCAGTAGACCGACAGGGGTTCTTCCCGAGACCCAGTACTTC
clone_size: .; v_call: TRBV19; j_call: TRBJ1-6; d_call: .; cdr3_aa: CASATGHNSPLHF; cdr3_nt: TGTGCCAGTGCGACAGGACATAATTCACCCCTCCACTTT
clone_size: .; v_call: TRBV12-3/TRBV12-4; j_call: TRBJ1-5; d_call: .; cdr3_aa: CASRPSRTQPQHF; cdr3_nt: TGTGCCAGCAGACCTAGCAGGACGCAGCCCCAGCATTTT